Below, 32 T cell receptor beta chains from the same sample are listed, as sequenced in a study of post-analysis software for immune sequencing data. Carried by the TCR beta cDNA libraries were unique molecular identifiers. Using its own MiXCR run on the PCR reads, TCRdb lists one record per CDR3 protein. The sample contains 650,000 to 850,000 distinct CDR3 sequences, 53% of which appear only once. General study points: Patients used about 5 TRBV segments, including TRBV5-6, TRBV5-1 and TRBV20-1, more often than controls.

Their antigens are not known. Sample: blood. These receptors were obtained from a girl aged 10-17 years with multiple sclerosis.

The V gene is TRBV7-9, the J gene TRBJ2-3; TRBD1 is a possible D gene (6 bases). Trimming stripped 5 bases from V and 5 bases from J, with 14 bases between. The CDR3 runs to 14 residues. The V gene's germline CDR1 is SEHNR and CDR2 FQNEAQ (reference sequence). The chain's CDR3 is CASSLRDMRDTQYF. The CDR3 DNA reads as TGTGCCAGCAGCCTCCGGGACATGAGAGATACGCAGTATTTT.

This chain uses TRBV20-1 with TRBJ2-7; D possibly matches TRBD1 or TRBD2 (5 bases each). The germline CDR1 and CDR2 sequences are DFQATT and SNEGSKA (reference sequence). The CDR3 consists of 15 residues. V was clipped by 4 bases and J by 3 bases, with 19 bases between them. CDR3 in amino acids: CSAIIPGTSYYEQYF. CDR3 DNA sequence: TGCAGTGCTATCATCCCCGGGACCTCCTACTACGAGCAGTACTTC.

V and J are TRBV6-2 or TRBV6-3 and TRBJ2-7; 7 bases agree with TRBD2. Germline assignment: CDR1 MNHEY and CDR2 SVGEGT. The CDR3 extends over 13 amino acids. Trimming removed 10 bases from V and 0 bases from J; junction bases left unmatched: 6. CDR3 loop: CATSRDYSYEQYF. The CDR3, as DNA: TGTGCCACCTCGCGGGACTACTCCTACGAGCAGTACTTC.

V gene TRBV7-3 combines with J gene TRBJ1-1, with D possibly being TRBD1 (6 bases). This CDR3 is built from 14 residues. Per germline, CDR1 SGHTA and CDR2 FQGTGA. V gave up 2 bases and J gave up 5 bases, with 12 bases separating them. The CDR3 spells CASSLRGGGTEAFF. The CDR3 nucleotides are TGTGCCAGCAGCTTACGAGGGGGTGGGACTGAAGCTTTCTTT.

There are a few counts of this clonotype. J is TRBJ2-5 and V is TRBV7-2; 9 nucleotides agree with TRBD2. Germline V gene lookup returns CDR1 SGHTA and CDR2 FQGNSA. CDR3 length equals 14 residues. J was trimmed by 3 bases and V by 5 bases; bases with no gene match: 4. The CDR3 reads CASSPRGGKETQYF. In DNA, the CDR3 is TGTGCCAGCAGCCCGCGGGGGGGCAAAGAGACCCAGTACTTC.

This chain connects TRBV3-1 to TRBJ2-3, with TRBD2 matching 10 bases. CDR1 is LGHDT and CDR2 is YNNKEL in the germline V gene (reference sequence). V gave up 4 bases and J gave up 3 bases; unmatched junction bases: 7. The CDR3 totals 16 residues. DNA of the CDR3: TGTGCCAGCAGCCTCCGTAGCGGGAGGAGGACAGATACGCAGTATTTT. It yields the protein CASSLRSGRRTDTQYF.

This clonotype was detected only once. The V gene is TRBV6-6, the J gene TRBJ1-4; 7 bases are a match to TRBD1. The CDR3 extends over 16 amino acids. CDR1 and CDR2 from the germline V gene are MNHNY and SVGAGI (reference sequence). The V gene end was trimmed by 4 bases and the J gene end by 2 bases; junction bases not matched to a gene: 7. CDR3 DNA: TGTGCCAGCAGTTCGGGGACAGAGCGTACTAATGAAAAACTGTTTTTT. Translating it yields CASSSGTERTNEKLFF.

The rearrangement links TRBV12-3 or TRBV12-4 to TRBJ1-2, with D uncertain. The CDR3 has 13 residues. Trimming cost V 3 bases and J 3 bases, with 8 bases left between them. The CDR3, as DNA: TGTGCCAGCAGTTTTGGCGATCACTATGGCTACACCTTC. Translating it yields CASSFGDHYGYTF.

The chain carries TRBV6-8 and TRBJ2-5; TRBD2 might be the D (5 bases). Looked up from germline, CDR1 is MNHGY and CDR2 is SAAAGT. The V and J ends lost 2 bases and 11 bases respectively, with 9 bases between them. This CDR3 is 11 amino acids long. Here the CDR3 DNA reads TGTGCCAGCAGTTACCCGGAGGAGCAGTACTTC. This codes for CASSYPEEQYF.

V is TRBV6-5 and J is TRBJ1-1, with D possibly being TRBD1 (6 bases). Germline V gene sequence: CDR1 MNHEY, CDR2 SVGAGI. The length of the CDR3 is 17 residues. The ends were cut back, 4 bases at V and 1 base at J, with 19 bases in the middle. The CDR3 DNA sequence: TGTGCCAGCAGTTCCACCCCTTGGACAGCTGCGAACACTGAAGCTTTCTTT. Protein sequence: CASSSTPWTAANTEAFF.

This clonotype was observed a handful of times. The rearrangement links TRBV7-2 to TRBJ2-5; D assignment may be TRBD1 or TRBD2 (6 bases each). Judging by the DNA end, TRBJ2-7 fits better; the J call may be wrong. The CDR3 is 15 amino acids. The germline CDR1 and CDR2 sequences are SGHTA and FQGNSA. The CDR3 is CASSLVSGAKGEQYF. The CDR3 nucleotides read TGTGCCAGCAGCTTAGTTTCGGGGGCTAAAGGCGAGCAGTACTTC.

V is TRBV20-1 and J is TRBJ1-2, with 8 nucleotides matching TRBD1. The junction had 18 bases not matched to a gene; V was cut back by 3 bases and J by 0 bases. CDR1 and CDR2 from the germline V gene are DFQATT and SNEGSKA (reference sequence). The CDR3 has 19 amino acids. CDR3 sequence reads: CSARPKWTGPPSPNYGYTF. CDR3 DNA sequence: TGCAGTGCTAGGCCTAAATGGACAGGGCCTCCATCCCCTAACTATGGCTACACCTTC.

This rearrangement joins TRBV7-3 to TRBJ2-3, with TRBD1 matching over 11 bases. CDR1 is SGHTA, CDR2 FQGTGA, per germline. CDR3 size: 15 residues. Germline trimming cut 3 bases from V and 5 bases from J; bases unmatched to any gene: 4. CDR3 nucleotide sequence: TGTGCCAGCAGCTTGGGACAGGGGGTGATAGATACGCAGTATTTT. It codes for CASSLGQGVIDTQYF.

This clonotype was recorded once. V and J are TRBV2 and TRBJ2-5, with D maybe TRBD2 (5 bases). There are 15 residues in the CDR3. Trimming removed 2 bases at V and 7 bases at J, with 17 bases between. Germline values: CDR1 SNHLY, CDR2 FYNNEI. CDR3 region: CASSELSAPRGTQYF. CDR3 nucleotide sequence: TGTGCCAGCAGTGAACTTAGCGCCCCACGGGGGACCCAGTACTTC. Drawing the rest from reference TRBV2 and TRBJ2-5, the complete variable domain is EPEVTQTPSHQVTQMGQEVILRCVPISNHLYFYWYRQILGQKVEFLVSFYNNEISEKSEIFDDQFSVERPDGSNFTLKIRSTKLEDSAMYFCASSELSAPRGTQYFGPGTRLLVL.

The CDR3 coding sequence is TGCAGCACGGCCGGGACAGTAAGCAATGAGCAGTTCTTC. Its translation is CSTAGTVSNEQFF. The chain uses TRBV29-1 and TRBJ2-1, with 7 bases that match TRBD1. The CDR3 is 13 residues long. The germline gives CDR1 SQVTM, CDR2 ANQGSEA. Unmatched junction bases numbered 10, after V lost 8 bases and J lost 6 bases.

The chain combines TRBV5-1 with TRBJ2-7; 12 nucleotides line up with TRBD2. CDR3 size: 16 residues. J gave up 5 bases and V 6 bases, and 12 bases lay outside the gene matches. The germline V gene has CDR1 SGHRS and CDR2 YFSETQ. CDR3 protein: CASTYPTSGSPDEQYF. The CDR3 DNA reads as TGCGCCAGCACCTACCCGACTAGCGGGAGTCCCGACGAGCAGTACTTC. Full variable domain (rest looked up from reference TRBV5-1 and TRBJ2-7): KAGVTQTPRYLIKTRGQQVTLSCSPISGHRSVSWYQQTPGQGLQFLFEYFSETQRNKGNFPGRFSGRQFSNSRSEMNVSTLELGDSALYLCASTYPTSGSPDEQYFGPGTRLTVT.

This clonotype turned up a few times. This chain connects TRBV7-8 to TRBJ2-1; 7 bases fit TRBD2. Trimming took 4 bases from V and 11 from J; bases not matched to a gene: 2. Per germline, CDR1 SGHVS and CDR2 FQNEAQ. The CDR3 is 11 amino acids. CDR3 sequence reads: CASSSAGKQFF. Here the CDR3 DNA reads TGTGCCAGCAGCTCAGCGGGAAAGCAGTTCTTC.

This clonotype turned up a few times. V usage is TRBV5-1 and J usage is TRBJ2-5, with a tentative D call TRBD2 (6 bases). The germline CDR1 and CDR2 sequences are SGHRS and YFSETQ. The CDR3 contains 14 residues. Trimming left V 4 bases short and J 0 bases short, with 10 bases between. The chain's CDR3 is CASSVGGDQETQYF. CDR3 bases: TGCGCCAGCAGCGTCGGCGGGGACCAAGAGACCCAGTACTTC.

The gene calls are TRBV7-9 and TRBJ1-2, with D maybe TRBD1 (6 bases). The germline gives CDR1 SEHNR, CDR2 FQNEAQ (reference sequence). V was shortened by 5 bases and J by 8 bases, with 18 bases between the two germline ends. The CDR3 has 14 amino acids. This chain's CDR3 is CASSQGAGAPGYTF. In nucleotides, the CDR3 is TGTGCCAGCAGCCAGGGCGCGGGGGCGCCCGGCTACACCTTC. The full variable domain, completed using reference TRBV7-9 and TRBJ1-2, is DTGVSQNPRHKITKRGQNVTFRCDPISEHNRLYWYRQTLGQGPEFLTYFQNEAQLEKSRLLSDRFSAERPKGSFSTLEIQRTEQGDSAMYLCASSQGAGAPGYTFGSGTRLTVV.

The rearrangement links TRBV10-3 to TRBJ2-5; perhaps TRBD2 as D (7 bases). Germline CDR1 is ENHRY and CDR2 is SYGVKD. The CDR3 extends over 13 amino acids. The V end was cut by 8 bases, the J end by 3 bases, with 13 bases between. CDR3 DNA sequence: TGTGCCATCGGGGCGGGGGCAAAAGAGACCCAGTACTTC. Its protein product is CAIGAGAKETQYF.

This clonotype was recorded once. This chain links TRBV20-1 with TRBJ2-5; 10 nucleotides agree with TRBD2. The DNA end favors TRBJ2-7, so the J call may be wrong. This CDR3 has 13 residues. The germline CDR1 and CDR2 sequences are DFQATT and SNEGSKA (reference sequence). The DNA for the CDR3 is TGCAGTGCTGTATCTAGCGGGAGATCCGAGCAGTACTTC. Protein product: CSAVSSGRSEQYF.

The chain links TRBV12-5 to TRBJ2-1; 13 nucleotides match TRBD2. Trimming cost V 5 bases and J 0 bases; bases outside gene matches: 13. The CDR3 covers 20 residues. Germline CDR1 is LGHNT and CDR2 is FRNRAP. The CDR3 spells CASGPSPGLAGPSSYNEQFF. The DNA for the CDR3 is TGTGCTAGTGGTCCATCCCCGGGACTAGCGGGACCTAGCTCCTACAATGAGCAGTTCTTC.

The chain carries TRBV25-1 and TRBJ2-3; TRBD2 matches 7 bases. J lost 4 bases, V lost 3 bases, and 7 bases had no gene match. The CDR3 has 15 amino acids. From germline, CDR1 is MGHDK and CDR2 SYGVNS. In nucleotides, the CDR3 is TGTGCCAGCAGTGATAAGCGGGAAGGTCCAGATACGCAGTATTTT. Encoded protein: CASSDKREGPDTQYF.

V gene TRBV9 combines with J gene TRBJ1-2, with D uncertain. Germline values: CDR1 SGDLS, CDR2 YYNGEE. Deletions cut 0 bases from V and 3 bases from J, with 6 bases between. The CDR3 runs to 13 residues. CDR3 coding DNA: TGTGCCAGCAGCGTAGTTGGCCACTATGGCTACACCTTC. This encodes CASSVVGHYGYTF.

The chain carries TRBV29-1 and TRBJ2-7; 9 bases match TRBD2. There are 15 residues in the CDR3. Germline CDR1 and CDR2: SQVTM and ANQGSEA. Trimming removed 0 bases from V and 1 base from J; junction bases left unmatched: 4. The CDR3 nucleotides are TGCAGCGTTGAAGATTTCCTAGCGGGATCCTACGAGCAGTACTTC. It encodes CSVEDFLAGSYEQYF.

The V gene is TRBV29-1, the J gene TRBJ2-3; 7 bases map to TRBD1. Unmatched junction bases numbered 6, after V lost 4 bases and J lost 2 bases. Germline values: CDR1 SQVTM, CDR2 ANQGSEA. This CDR3 spans 14 amino acids. CDR3 DNA: TGCAGCGTTGTGACAGGGCCACTCACAGATACGCAGTATTTT. It encodes CSVVTGPLTDTQYF.

The chain links TRBV20-1 to TRBJ2-1; TRBD2 matches 7 bases. V trimming: 5 bases; J trimming: 5 bases; junction bases outside the gene matches: 12. The CDR3 consists of 15 residues. Germline V lookup: CDR1 DFQATT, CDR2 SNEGSKA (reference sequence). In DNA form, the CDR3 reads TGCAGTGCTCGCAAGGGAGGGTCTGGTAACAATGAGCAGTTCTTC. This sequence encodes CSARKGGSGNNEQFF.

The rearrangement joins TRBV6-1 to TRBJ2-1; tentative D call: TRBD2 (5 bases). V shed 5 bases and J shed 6 bases, with 17 bases lying between them. CDR3 length: 15 amino acids. Germline V gives CDR1 MNHNS, CDR2 SASEGT. The CDR3 DNA reads TGTGCCAGCAGTCAACTAGTTACAACCCCCAATGAGCAGTTCTTC. Translated: CASSQLVTTPNEQFF.

This clonotype has just a few counts. The chain employs TRBV5-1 and TRBJ2-1; D not resolved. Matching the DNA end better, TRBJ2-7 makes the J call doubtful. CDR1 and CDR2 (germline): SGHRS, YFSETQ. The CDR3 length is 12 residues. CDR3: CASSLTVGEQYF. CDR3 nucleotides: TGCGCCAGCAGCTTGACCGTTGGGGAGCAGTACTTC.

V usage is TRBV18 and J usage is TRBJ1-1; 9 nucleotides agree with TRBD1. Germline trimming cut 3 bases from V and 4 bases from J; bases unmatched to any gene: 6. Germline values: CDR1 KGHSH, CDR2 LQKENI. The CDR3 is made up of 15 amino acids. The DNA for the CDR3 is TGTGCCAGCTCACCGCCGGGACAGGGTGTCACTGAAGCTTTCTTT. Protein sequence: CASSPPGQGVTEAFF.

J is TRBJ1-6 and V is TRBV2; 9 bases align to TRBD1. The CDR3 sequence is 14 residues long. V trimming: 7 bases; J trimming: 8 bases; junction bases outside the gene matches: 6. CDR1 and CDR2 from the germline V gene are SNHLY and FYNNEI. CDR3 sequence reads: CASTGQGTDSPLHF. CDR3 nucleotides: TGTGCCAGCACTGGACAGGGGACGGATTCACCCCTCCACTTT. Looking up the rest from reference TRBV2 and TRBJ1-6 gives the full variable domain: EPEVTQTPSHQVTQMGQEVILRCVPISNHLYFYWYRQILGQKVEFLVSFYNNEISEKSEIFDDQFSVERPDGSNFTLKIRSTKLEDSAMYFCASTGQGTDSPLHFGNGTRLTVT.

This chain joins TRBV19 and TRBJ2-7; 7 nucleotides match TRBD1. V shed 3 bases, J shed 2 bases, and the junction held 4 bases outside the gene matches. The CDR3 has 14 residues. Germline CDR1 LNHDA, CDR2 SQIVND (reference sequence). The CDR3 loop is CASSIGQVAYEQYF. DNA of the CDR3: TGTGCCAGTAGTATCGGACAGGTGGCCTACGAGCAGTACTTC.